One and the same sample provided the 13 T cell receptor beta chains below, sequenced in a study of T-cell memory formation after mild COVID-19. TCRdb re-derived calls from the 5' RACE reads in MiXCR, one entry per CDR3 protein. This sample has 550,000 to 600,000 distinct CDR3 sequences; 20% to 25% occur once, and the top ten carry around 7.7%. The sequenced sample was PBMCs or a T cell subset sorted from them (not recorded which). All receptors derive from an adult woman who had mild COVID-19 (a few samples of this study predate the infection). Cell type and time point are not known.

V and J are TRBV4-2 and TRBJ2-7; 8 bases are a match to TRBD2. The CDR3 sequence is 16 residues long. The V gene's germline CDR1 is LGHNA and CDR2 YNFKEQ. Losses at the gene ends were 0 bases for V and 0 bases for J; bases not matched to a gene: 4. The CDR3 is CASSQESGGFSYEQYF. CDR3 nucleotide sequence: TGTGCCAGCAGCCAAGAGAGCGGGGGTTTCTCCTACGAGCAGTACTTC.

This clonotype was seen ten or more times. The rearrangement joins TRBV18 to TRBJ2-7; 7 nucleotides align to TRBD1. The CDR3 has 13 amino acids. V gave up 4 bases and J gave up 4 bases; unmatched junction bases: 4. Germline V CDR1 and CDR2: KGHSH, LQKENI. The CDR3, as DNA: TGTGCCAGCTCACGAGGGACAGCTTACGAGCAGTACTTC. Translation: CASSRGTAYEQYF.

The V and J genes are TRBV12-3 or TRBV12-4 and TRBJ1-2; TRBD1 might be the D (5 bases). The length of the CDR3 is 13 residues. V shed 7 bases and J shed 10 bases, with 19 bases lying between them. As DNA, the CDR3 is TGTGCCAGCATTGCACGGGGGAGAAAGGACTACACCTTC. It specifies CASIARGRKDYTF.

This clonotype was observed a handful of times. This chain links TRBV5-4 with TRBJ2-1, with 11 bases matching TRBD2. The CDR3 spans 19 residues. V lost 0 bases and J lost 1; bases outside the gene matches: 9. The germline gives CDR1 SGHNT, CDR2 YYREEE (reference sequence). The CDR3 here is CASSLVFLAGGSSYNEQFF. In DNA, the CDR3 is TGTGCCAGCAGCTTGGTCTTTCTAGCGGGAGGTAGTTCCTACAATGAGCAGTTCTTC.

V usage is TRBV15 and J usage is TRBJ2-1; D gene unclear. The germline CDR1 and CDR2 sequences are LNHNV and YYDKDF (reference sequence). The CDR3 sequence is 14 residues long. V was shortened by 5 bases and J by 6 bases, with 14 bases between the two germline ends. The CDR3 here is CATSRPDVVNEQFF. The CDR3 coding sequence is TGTGCCACCAGCCGCCCGGACGTCGTCAATGAGCAGTTCTTC. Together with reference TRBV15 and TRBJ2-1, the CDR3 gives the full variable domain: DAMVIQNPRYQVTQFGKPVTLSCSQTLNHNVMYWYQQKSSQAPKLLFHYYDKDFNNEADTPDNFQSRRPNTSFCFLDIRSPGLGDTAMYLCATSRPDVVNEQFFGPGTRLTVL.

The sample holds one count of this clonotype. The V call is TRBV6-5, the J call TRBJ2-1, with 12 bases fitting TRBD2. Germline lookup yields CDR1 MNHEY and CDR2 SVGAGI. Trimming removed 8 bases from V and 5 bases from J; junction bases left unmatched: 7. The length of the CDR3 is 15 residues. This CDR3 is CASSPSGGGHNEQFF. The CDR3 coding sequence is TGTGCCAGCTCCCCTAGCGGGGGGGGCCACAATGAGCAGTTCTTC.

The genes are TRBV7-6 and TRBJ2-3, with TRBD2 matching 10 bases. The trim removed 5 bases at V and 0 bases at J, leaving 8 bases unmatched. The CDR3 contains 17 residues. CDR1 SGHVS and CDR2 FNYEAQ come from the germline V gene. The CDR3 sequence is CASSPLHSGGSTDTQYF. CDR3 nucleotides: TGTGCCAGCAGCCCACTCCATAGCGGGGGGAGCACAGATACGCAGTATTTT.

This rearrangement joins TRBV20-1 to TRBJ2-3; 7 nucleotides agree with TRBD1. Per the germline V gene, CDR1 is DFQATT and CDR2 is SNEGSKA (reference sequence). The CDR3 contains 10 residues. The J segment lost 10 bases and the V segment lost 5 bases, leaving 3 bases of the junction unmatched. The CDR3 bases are TGCAGTGCTGATGACAGGGCGCAGTATTTT. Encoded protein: CSADDRAQYF.

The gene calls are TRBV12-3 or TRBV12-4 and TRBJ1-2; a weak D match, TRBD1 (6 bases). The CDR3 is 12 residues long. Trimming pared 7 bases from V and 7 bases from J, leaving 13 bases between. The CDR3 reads CASMVGGGGYTF. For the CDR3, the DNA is TGTGCCAGCATGGTAGGGGGGGGTGGCTACACCTTC.

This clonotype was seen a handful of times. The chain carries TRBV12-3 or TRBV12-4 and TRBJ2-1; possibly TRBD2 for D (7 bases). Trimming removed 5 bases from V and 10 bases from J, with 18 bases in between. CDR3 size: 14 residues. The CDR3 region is CASSPGGITLEQFF. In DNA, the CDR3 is TGTGCCAGCAGTCCGGGGGGCATTACATTGGAGCAGTTCTTC.

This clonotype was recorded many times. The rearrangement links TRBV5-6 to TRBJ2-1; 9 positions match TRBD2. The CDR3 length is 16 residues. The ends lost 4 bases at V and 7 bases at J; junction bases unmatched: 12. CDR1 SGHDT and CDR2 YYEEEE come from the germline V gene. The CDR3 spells CASSRFGGRGGNEQFF. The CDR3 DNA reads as TGTGCCAGCAGCAGATTTGGCGGGAGGGGGGGGAATGAGCAGTTCTTC.

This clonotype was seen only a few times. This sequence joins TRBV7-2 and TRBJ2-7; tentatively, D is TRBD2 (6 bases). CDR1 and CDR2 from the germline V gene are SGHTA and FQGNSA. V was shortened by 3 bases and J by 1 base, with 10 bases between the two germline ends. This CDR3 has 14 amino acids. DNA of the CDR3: TGTGCCAGCAGCTTCGCGCGGGGTTCCTACGAGCAGTACTTC. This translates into CASSFARGSYEQYF.

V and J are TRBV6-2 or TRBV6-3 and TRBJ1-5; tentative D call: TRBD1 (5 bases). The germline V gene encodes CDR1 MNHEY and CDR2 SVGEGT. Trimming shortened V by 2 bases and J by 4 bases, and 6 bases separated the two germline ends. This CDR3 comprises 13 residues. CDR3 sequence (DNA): TGTGCCAGCAGTTACGCAGGGAATCAGCCCCAGCATTTT. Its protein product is CASSYAGNQPQHF.